The entry below gives a single T cell receptor (beta chain) sequence along with its context. This table comes from immunoSEQ multiplex PCR, and its TCRdb copy is limited to in-frame clones, with some not included. The table lists 200,000 to 250,000 clones, approximately 90% of them singletons, with approximately 3.5% in the top ten. These data originate in a study of blood T cell repertoires in COVID-19. The trim removed 3 bases at V and 5 bases at J, leaving 6 bases unmatched. In germline, CDR1 is MNHNS, CDR2 SASEGT. The CDR3 consists of 14 residues. Sequencing was carried out using PBMCs or T cells enriched from blood (not recorded which). The J gene is TRBJ1-1, the V gene TRBV6-1; 7 bases line up with TRBD1. This receptor was identified in a woman aged 18-35 years in a cohort exposed to, infected with or recovered from COVID-19 (not recorded which). The CDR3 here is CASSDRGDWTEAFF. CDR3 nucleotide sequence: TGTGCCAGCAGTGACAGGGGGGACTGGACTGAAGCTTTCTTT.